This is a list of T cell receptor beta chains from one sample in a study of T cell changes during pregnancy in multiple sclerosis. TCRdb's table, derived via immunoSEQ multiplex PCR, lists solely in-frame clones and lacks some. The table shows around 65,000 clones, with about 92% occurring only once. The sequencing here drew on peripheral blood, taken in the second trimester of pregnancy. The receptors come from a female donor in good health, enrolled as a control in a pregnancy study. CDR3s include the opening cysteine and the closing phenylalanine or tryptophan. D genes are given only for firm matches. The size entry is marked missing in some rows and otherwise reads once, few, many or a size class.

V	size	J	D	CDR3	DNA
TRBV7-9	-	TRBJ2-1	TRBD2	CASSYWGGGAFEQFF	TGTGCCAGCAGCTACTGGGGCGGGGGGGCATTTGAGCAGTTCTTC
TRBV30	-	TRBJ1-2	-	CAWTPGGKGGYTF	TGTGCCTGGACCCCCGGGGGAAAGGGCGGCTACACCTTC
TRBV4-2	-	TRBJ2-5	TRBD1	CASSPRGQGAGETQYF	TGTGCCAGCAGCCCTCGGGGACAGGGGGCAGGAGAGACCCAGTACTTC
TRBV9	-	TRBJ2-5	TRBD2	CASSPTSGRAWEQYF	TGTGCCAGCAGCCCCACTAGCGGGAGGGCCTGGGAGCAGTACTTC
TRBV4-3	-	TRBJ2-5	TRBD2	CASSQKVGLAETQYF	TGCGCCAGCAGCCAAAAGGTCGGACTAGCGGAGACCCAGTACTTC
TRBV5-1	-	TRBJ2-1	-	CASSLWGSRDRNEQFF	TGCGCCAGCAGCTTGTGGGGTAGCAGGGATCGTAATGAGCAGTTCTTC
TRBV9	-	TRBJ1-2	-	CASSVDGDLGYGYTF	TGTGCCAGCAGCGTAGACGGGGACTTAGGCTATGGCTACACCTTC
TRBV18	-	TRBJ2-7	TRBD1	CASSPGTGGRNEQYF	TGTGCCAGCTCACCCGGGACAGGGGGTCGGAACGAGCAGTACTTC
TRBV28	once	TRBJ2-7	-	CASSLRYEQYF	TGTGCCAGCAGTTTGCGGTACGAGCAGTACTTC
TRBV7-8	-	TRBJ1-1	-	CASSLRGADRPIEAFF	TGTGCCAGCAGCTTACGTGGGGCAGACAGGCCAATTGAAGCTTTCTTT
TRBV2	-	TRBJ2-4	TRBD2	CASSPPFATSGKNIQYF	TGTGCCAGCAGCCCACCCTTCGCAACTAGCGGAAAAAACATTCAGTACTTC
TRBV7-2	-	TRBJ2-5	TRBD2	CASSLVGSSPGGETQYF	TGTGCCAGCAGCTTAGTAGGAAGCAGCCCCGGGGGGGAGACCCAGTACTTC
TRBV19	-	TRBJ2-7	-	CASSIDLWQGIDEQYF	TGTGCCAGTAGTATAGATCTATGGCAGGGTATCGACGAGCAGTACTTC
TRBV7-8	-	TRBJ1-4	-	CASSLDGGTNEKLFF	TGTGCCAGCAGCTTAGATGGGGGGACTAATGAAAAACTGTTTTTT
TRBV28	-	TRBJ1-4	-	CASRPLTGNYDEKLFF	TGTGCCAGCAGACCGCTGACAGGCAATTACGACGAAAAACTGTTTTTT
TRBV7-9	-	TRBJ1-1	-	CASSLGGFWGVVTEAFF	TGTGCCAGCAGCTTAGGCGGGTTCTGGGGTGTCGTCACTGAAGCTTTCTTT
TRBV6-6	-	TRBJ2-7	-	CASSKVAGPTRQYF	TGTGCCAGCAGTAAAGTTGCGGGGCCCACCCGCCAGTACTTC
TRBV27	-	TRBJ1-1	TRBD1	CASTMTGGTEAFF	TGTGCCAGCACCATGACAGGGGGCACTGAAGCTTTCTTT
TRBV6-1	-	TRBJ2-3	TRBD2	CASSATSGGAVDTQYF	TGTGCCAGCAGTGCGACTAGCGGGGGGGCGGTGGATACGCAGTATTTT
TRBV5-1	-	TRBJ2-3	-	CASSLRLASDTQYF	TGCGCCAGCAGCCTCAGGCTAGCTTCAGATACGCAGTATTTT
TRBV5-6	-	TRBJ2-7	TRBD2	CASSRGGRAGAYEQYF	TGTGCCAGCAGCCGCGGGGGGAGGGCCGGGGCCTACGAGCAGTACTTC
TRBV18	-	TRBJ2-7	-	CASSLNHNPGEQYF	TGTGCCAGCTCACTGAATCATAACCCGGGGGAGCAGTACTTC
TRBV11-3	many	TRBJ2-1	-	CASSLGGILGEQFF	TGTGCCAGCAGCTTGGGGGGTATACTAGGAGAGCAGTTCTTC
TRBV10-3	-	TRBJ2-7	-	CAISESRLKAYEQYF	TGTGCCATCAGTGAGTCGCGCCTGAAAGCCTACGAGCAGTACTTC
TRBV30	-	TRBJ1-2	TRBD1	CAWRQVGQGDYGYTF	TGTGCCTGGCGGCAAGTCGGACAGGGCGACTATGGCTACACCTTC
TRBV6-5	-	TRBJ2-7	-	CASRWGLEQYF	TGTGCCAGCAGATGGGGCCTCGAGCAGTACTTC
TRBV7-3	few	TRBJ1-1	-	CASSARRGTEAFF	TGTGCCAGCAGCGCGCGACGGGGCACTGAAGCTTTCTTT
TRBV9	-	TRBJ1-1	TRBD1	CASSATPGGGEGKAFF	TGTGCCAGCAGCGCAACCCCCGGAGGGGGCGAAGGCAAAGCTTTCTTT
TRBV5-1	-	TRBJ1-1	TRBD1	CASSSPEGGAWSDTEAFF	TGCGCCAGCAGCTCTCCGGAAGGGGGCGCGTGGTCCGACACTGAAGCTTTCTTT
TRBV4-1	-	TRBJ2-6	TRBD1	CASSPFTGASTGANVLTF	TGCGCCAGCAGCCCATTTACAGGGGCGTCAACTGGGGCCAACGTCCTGACTTTC
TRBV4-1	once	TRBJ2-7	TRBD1	CASSQDHRGPYEQYF	TGCGCCAGCAGCCAAGATCACAGGGGACCCTACGAGCAGTACTTC
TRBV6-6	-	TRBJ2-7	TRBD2	CASSYSGEKEYF	TGTGCCAGCAGTTACAGCGGGGAGAAAGAGTACTTC
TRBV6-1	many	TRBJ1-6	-	CAIGRSSYNSPLHF	TGTGCCATTGGTAGGAGTTCCTATAATTCACCCCTCCACTTT
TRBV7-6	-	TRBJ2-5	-	CASSLGGRETQYF	TGTGCCAGCAGCTTAGGAGGCCGGGAGACCCAGTACTTC
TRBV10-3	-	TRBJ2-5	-	CAISESAQGETQYF	TGTGCCATCAGTGAGTCCGCCCAGGGAGAGACCCAGTACTTC
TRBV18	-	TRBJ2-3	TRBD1	CASSPPDRVTDTQYF	TGTGCCAGCTCACCGCCAGACAGGGTCACAGATACGCAGTATTTT
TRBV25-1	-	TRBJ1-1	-	CASSRLEGSTYPAFF	TGTGCCAGCAGCCGCCTCGAGGGATCAACCTACCCCGCTTTCTTT
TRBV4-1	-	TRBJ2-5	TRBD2	CASSQEPPGTSGRAGQETQYF	TGCGCCAGCAGCCAAGAACCCCCCGGGACTAGCGGGAGGGCCGGGCAAGAGACCCAGTACTTC
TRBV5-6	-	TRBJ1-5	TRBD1	CASSLGTVNQPQHF	TGTGCCAGCAGCCTCGGGACAGTCAATCAGCCCCAGCATTTT
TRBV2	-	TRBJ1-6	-	CASRDSKLNSPLHF	TGTGCCAGCAGGGACAGTAAACTGAATTCACCCCTCCACTTT
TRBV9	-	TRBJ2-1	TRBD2	CASSVAGTSGSFSYNEQFF	TGTGCCAGCAGCGTAGCTGGGACTAGCGGGAGCTTTTCCTACAATGAGCAGTTCTTC
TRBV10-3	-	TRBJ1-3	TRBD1	CAARTGAGSGNTIYF	TGTGCCGCCCGCACAGGGGCAGGATCTGGAAACACCATATATTTT